The 27 T cell receptor beta chains below were found in one sample sequenced in a study of CD8 T cells in ankylosing spondylitis. MiXCR, run by TCRdb on the 5' RACE reads, gives a single entry per CDR3 protein. The sample lists roughly 130,000 distinct CDR3 sequences, roughly 13% occurring once. Input material: blood, either unsorted or a sorted T cell fraction (not recorded which). Source of these receptors: a female donor with ankylosing spondylitis or in good health (not recorded which).

This clonotype occurred many times. The J gene is TRBJ2-4, the V gene TRBV5-1; D is perhaps TRBD1 (5 bases). The V end lost 0 bases, the J end lost 6 bases, and 13 bases lay between the germline ends. CDR1 is SGHRS, CDR2 YFSETQ, per germline. This CDR3 contains 15 residues. DNA for the CDR3: TGCGCCAGCAGCTTGGATGGGGCGCGAGGAAACATTCAGTACTTC. Translation gives CASSLDGARGNIQYF.

The gene calls are TRBV12-3 or TRBV12-4 and TRBJ2-1; the D gene is possibly TRBD2 (5 bases). The V gene lost 4 bases and the J gene lost 4 bases, with 14 bases spanning the gap. The CDR3 spans 15 residues. The DNA of the CDR3 is TGTGCCAGCAGTTGGAGTATCAGCGGTTACAATGAGCAGTTCTTC. It specifies CASSWSISGYNEQFF.

Many counts were recorded for this clonotype. The chain is built from TRBV12-3 or TRBV12-4 and TRBJ2-1; D is unclear. Trimming pared 1 base from V and 5 bases from J, leaving 3 bases between. The CDR3 length is 12 residues. This chain's CDR3 is CASSLGDNEQFF. CDR3 in DNA: TGTGCCAGCAGTTTAGGAGACAATGAGCAGTTCTTC.

The genes are TRBV11-3 and TRBJ2-2; maybe TRBD1 (6 bases). CDR3 length: 15 amino acids. Germline V CDR1 and CDR2: SGHNT, YENEEA. The ends were cut back, 5 bases at V and 5 bases at J, with 15 bases in the middle. The CDR3 DNA reads TGTGCCAGCAGCCCCAACAGGGTTGGAACCGGGGAGCTGTTTTTT. It specifies CASSPNRVGTGELFF.

There are a few counts of this clonotype. The chain employs TRBV19 and TRBJ1-5; tentatively, D is TRBD1 (5 bases). CDR3 length: 18 amino acids. Trimming stripped 5 bases from V and 1 base from J, with 21 bases between. Germline V gene sequence: CDR1 LNHDA, CDR2 SQIVND (reference sequence). The CDR3 loop is CASSPSGGTLWSNQPQHF. For the CDR3, the DNA is TGTGCCAGTAGTCCCTCGGGAGGGACCCTTTGGAGCAATCAGCCCCAGCATTTT.

This clonotype has just a few counts. V gene TRBV29-1 combines with J gene TRBJ2-6; maybe TRBD1 (5 bases). The CDR3 extends over 13 amino acids. Germline CDR1 is SQVTM and CDR2 is ANQGSEA. Trimming removed 6 bases from V and 1 base from J, with 7 bases in between. DNA of the CDR3: TGCAGCGTCGCAGGGTCTGGGGCCAACGTCCTGACTTTC. Its translation: CSVAGSGANVLTF.

This clonotype was seen only a few times. This chain joins TRBV11-2 and TRBJ2-7, with D unclear. The ends were cut back, 5 bases at V and 1 base at J, with 6 bases in the middle. The CDR3 is made up of 12 amino acids. Per germline, CDR1 SGHAT and CDR2 FQNNGV. The CDR3 coding sequence is TGTGCCAGCAGCCTCCTGTCCTACGAGCAGTACTTC. It translates to CASSLLSYEQYF.

This clonotype was detected many times. The V and J genes are TRBV7-8 and TRBJ2-2; no clear D. CDR1 is SGHVS and CDR2 is FQNEAQ in the germline V gene. There are 13 residues in the CDR3. V lost 5 bases to trimming and J lost 7 bases, with 11 bases between them. The chain's CDR3 is CASSPTPGGELFF. Here the CDR3 DNA reads TGTGCCAGCAGCCCTACGCCGGGCGGGGAGCTGTTTTTT.

The gene calls are TRBV12-3 or TRBV12-4 and TRBJ2-4, with D hard to call. This CDR3 contains 13 residues. Trimming took off 5 bases at V and 0 bases at J, with 5 bases between the two ends. CDR3 sequence: CASSDQAKNIQYF. The CDR3, as DNA: TGTGCCAGCAGTGACCAAGCCAAAAACATTCAGTACTTC.

The rearrangement uses TRBV7-6 and TRBJ2-7; D may match TRBD1 or TRBD2 (5 bases each). CDR3 length equals 14 residues. Per germline, CDR1 SGHVS and CDR2 FNYEAQ. V was clipped by 5 bases and J by 3 bases, with 14 bases between them. DNA of the CDR3: TGTGCCAGCAGCGAAACCGGGACGGACTACGAGCAGTACTTC. This sequence encodes CASSETGTDYEQYF.

This clonotype was counted a few times. The chain carries TRBV6-1 and TRBJ2-2; 9 nucleotides agree with TRBD1. The germline V gene has CDR1 MNHNS and CDR2 SASEGT. The V gene end was trimmed by 4 bases and the J gene end by 7 bases; junction bases not matched to a gene: 7. This CDR3 comprises 15 residues. In DNA, the CDR3 is TGTGCCAGCAGTGGGGACAGGGACGGAATCGGGGAGCTGTTTTTT. Translating it yields CASSGDRDGIGELFF.

This clonotype was seen at least ten times. The rearrangement joins TRBV10-3 to TRBJ2-5; D ambiguous. The V end was cut by 0 bases, the J end by 2 bases, with 7 bases between. Germline loops: CDR1 ENHRY, CDR2 SYGVKD. The CDR3 spans 14 residues. This CDR3 reads CAISESLKQETQYF. The CDR3 nucleotides read TGTGCCATCAGTGAGTCTCTCAAGCAAGAGACCCAGTACTTC.

The chain is built from TRBV7-9 and TRBJ1-2, with 10 nucleotides matching TRBD1. J lost 8 bases, V lost 5 bases, and 11 bases had no gene match. The germline V gene has CDR1 SEHNR and CDR2 FQNEAQ (reference sequence). The CDR3 consists of 15 residues. The CDR3 DNA reads TGTGCCAGCAGCCCTCGGACAGGGGGGGTCGGAGGCTACACCTTC. Its translation is CASSPRTGGVGGYTF.

V gene TRBV15 combines with J gene TRBJ2-3; D gene uncertain. This CDR3 has 14 residues. The germline V gene encodes CDR1 LNHNV and CDR2 YYDKDF (reference sequence). V lost 0 bases, J lost 3 bases, and 7 bases lay in between. The CDR3 spells CATSRELETDTQYF. CDR3 DNA sequence: TGTGCCACCAGCAGAGAATTAGAGACAGATACGCAGTATTTT.

There are a few counts of this clonotype. Here the CDR3 DNA reads TGCAGTGCTAGAAAAGGCGGGGCGTCAACTAATGAAAAACTGTTTTTT. Translating it yields CSARKGGASTNEKLFF. V and J are TRBV20-1 and TRBJ1-4, with D tentatively TRBD1 (5 bases). The CDR3 is 16 residues long. Per the germline V gene, CDR1 is DFQATT and CDR2 is SNEGSKA (reference sequence). Trimming stripped 2 bases from V and 0 bases from J, with 13 bases between.

The chain couples TRBV7-2 to TRBJ2-7; no firm D call. This CDR3 region has 11 residues. V was clipped by 1 base and J by 6 bases, with 4 bases between them. Germline V gene lookup returns CDR1 SGHTA and CDR2 FQGNSA. CDR3: CASSLDREQYF. DNA of the CDR3: TGTGCCAGCAGCTTAGATCGCGAGCAGTACTTC.

This clonotype came up a few times. The chain combines TRBV6-5 with TRBJ2-7, with D perhaps TRBD2 (5 bases). V was clipped by 4 bases and J by 0 bases, with 13 bases between them. This CDR3 has 15 amino acids. Germline lookup yields CDR1 MNHEY and CDR2 SVGAGI. The CDR3 DNA is TGTGCCAGCAGTTCTACCACGGGGAGCTCCTACGAGCAGTACTTC. It is translated as CASSSTTGSSYEQYF.

This clonotype was detected ten times or more. The rearrangement joins TRBV12-3 or TRBV12-4 to TRBJ2-1, with D perhaps TRBD1 or TRBD2 (6 bases each). The CDR3 has 16 residues. V dropped 1 base and J dropped 8 bases, with 18 bases sitting between them. CDR3: CASSLDRGAWADEQFF. CDR3 nucleotides: TGTGCCAGCAGTTTAGATAGGGGGGCCTGGGCGGATGAGCAGTTCTTC.

In this sample, this clonotype turned up once. Written as DNA, the CDR3 is TGTGCCAGCAGCCCCAGACGGATGCAAGAGACCCAGTACTTC. This translates into CASSPRRMQETQYF. The gene calls are TRBV11-2 and TRBJ2-5; D remains ambiguous. The V end lost 5 bases, the J end lost 2 bases, and 12 bases lay between the germline ends. The CDR3 is 14 residues long. The V gene's germline CDR1 is SGHAT and CDR2 FQNNGV.

This clonotype was observed many times. The chain has TRBV20-1 and TRBJ1-3; D gene ambiguous. CDR3 length equals 11 residues. Germline-derived CDR1 and CDR2 are DFQATT and SNEGSKA (reference sequence). V was shortened by 4 bases and J by 4 bases, with 5 bases between the two germline ends. The CDR3 protein is CSAKLGNTIYF. Here the CDR3 DNA reads TGCAGTGCTAAGTTGGGAAACACCATATATTTT.

There are many counts of this clonotype. The chain is built from TRBV5-5 and TRBJ2-5, with 13 bases matching TRBD2. The length of the CDR3 is 17 residues. Trimming at V came to 1 base and at J to 4 bases, leaving 7 bases not matched to a gene. From germline, CDR1 is SGHKS and CDR2 YYEKEE (reference sequence). The CDR3: CASSLTSGGAEGETQYF. CDR3 bases: TGTGCCAGCAGCTTGACTAGCGGGGGGGCGGAGGGAGAGACCCAGTACTTC. Filled out from reference TRBV5-5 and TRBJ2-5, the complete variable domain reads DAGVTQSPTHLIKTRGQQVTLRCSPISGHKSVSWYQQVLGQGPQFIFQYYEKEERGRGNFPDRFSARQFPNYSSELNVNALLLGDSALYLCASSLTSGGAEGETQYFGPGTRLLVL.

The chain carries TRBV29-1 and TRBJ2-3; possibly TRBD2 for D (5 bases). CDR1 SQVTM and CDR2 ANQGSEA come from the germline V gene. This CDR3 has 15 amino acids. Trimming took off 0 bases at V and 2 bases at J, with 12 bases between the two ends. The CDR3 is CSVEEARLSTDTQYF. The CDR3 nucleotides are TGCAGCGTTGAAGAGGCCAGACTATCCACAGATACGCAGTATTTT.

The table lists this clonotype with a few counts. The chain combines TRBV6-5 with TRBJ1-5; D call uncertain. Trimming shortened V by 8 bases and J by 3 bases, and 8 bases separated the two germline ends. The CDR3 spans 12 residues. Germline CDR1 and CDR2: MNHEY and SVGAGI. The CDR3 bases are TGTGCCAGCGGACTGTTCAATCAGCCCCAGCATTTT. Amino acid sequence: CASGLFNQPQHF.

The chain employs TRBV12-3 or TRBV12-4 and TRBJ2-7; D is unclear. V lost 1 base to trimming and J lost 9 bases, with 7 bases between them. This CDR3 is 11 amino acids long. The CDR3 DNA is TGTGCCAGCAGTTTAGGCGGACGGCAGTACTTC. This sequence encodes CASSLGGRQYF.

J is TRBJ1-6 and V is TRBV18, with D perhaps matching TRBD1 (6 bases). The CDR3 sequence is 14 residues long. Germline V gene lookup returns CDR1 KGHSH and CDR2 LQKENI. The ends were cut back, 6 bases at V and 6 bases at J, with 12 bases in the middle. CDR3 loop: CASSQGPSNSPLHF. For the CDR3, the DNA is TGTGCCAGCTCGCAGGGGCCGTCTAATTCACCCCTCCACTTT.

This clonotype showed up many times. Here the CDR3 reads CASGESYAYF. The DNA for the CDR3 is TGTGCCAGCGGGGAGAGTTATGCGTATTTT. The chain recombines TRBV10-3 with TRBJ2-3; TRBD2 is a possible D gene (6 bases). CDR1 ENHRY and CDR2 SYGVKD come from the germline V gene. The CDR3 is 10 amino acids. The ends were cut back, 10 bases at V and 14 bases at J, with 16 bases in the middle.

This clonotype was recorded at least ten times. V is TRBV12-3 or TRBV12-4 and J is TRBJ2-1, with D perhaps matching TRBD2 (7 bases). Trimming cost V 4 bases and J 4 bases, with 11 bases left between them. The CDR3 covers 14 residues. The CDR3 DNA follows: TGTGCCAGCAGTTACGGGGGGCCATACAATGAGCAGTTCTTC. Translation gives CASSYGGPYNEQFF.